This TCR beta chain was recovered during a study of cytomegalovirus exposure and HLA in healthy donors (dated by TCRdb to 2017 to 2019). A note on the overall study: An earlier analysis of approximately 640 of the donors reported more than 250 Gb of sequence data and roughly 100 million unique TCR beta sequences from about 200 million T cells. An early release that covered about 640 HLA-typed donors contained 300 to 350 gigabases of sequencing data and 75 million to 100 million unique TCR sequences. Donor age, sex, ethnicity and CMV serostatus were compiled together with the repertoire data. To decide whether each TCR beta V gene segment behaved as functional or pseudogenic, an earlier analysis of nearly 600 of the donors relied on high-throughput TCR beta sequencing. A later genetic analysis took genome-wide SNP genotypes for about 60% of the roughly 670 donors and used that subset as a discovery cohort. To predict cytomegalovirus infection status, the study brought together high-throughput TCR immunosequencing, statistical association of individual TCRs with disease status, and machine learning. Besides the first cohort of under 700 subjects, a separate validation cohort made up of over a hundred different subjects was used. The aim of the study was to test whether cataloging public T cell receptors could identify signatures of past pathogen exposure. The genetic ancestry cluster associated with self-reported Caucasian donors included approximately 85% of the roughly 400 genotyped donors. Typing coverage differed by locus: A, B, C, DRB1 and DQB1 were typed in roughly 620-640 donors, DQA1 in 500 to 550, DPA1 in around 580, and DPB1 in roughly 470. Using immunosequencing, the study profiled T cell repertoires from 500 to 800 subjects and related those repertoires to cytomegalovirus serostatus. A later analysis re-analyzed previously published TCR beta repertoires from 660 or so donors and added high-resolution HLA genotyping to study TCR occurrence patterns. On average, around 240,000 unique TCR beta nucleotide sequences were sequenced per donor among about 400 genotyped donors of the cohort, with roughly 18% of those sequences being non-productive. Every discovery cohort repertoire had been produced on one sequencing platform. HLA typing included class I and class II loci at four-digit resolution. The later analysis used no new phenotypic data to find candidate immune exposures, relying instead on TCR beta sequences and their occurrence across donors. Roughly five DR-DQ haplotypes were handled as single units for association and clustering, since linkage in the cohort was strong.

The cohort comprised several hundred healthy bone marrow donors. At the time of sampling, every cohort member was nominally healthy, though immune exposures that went unrecorded were likely present. The donor was CMV seronegative and belonged to the group of 352 seronegative cohort members. Every donor gave a peripheral blood sample, and the peripheral blood mononuclear cells from that sample were used for TCR beta sequencing. The Qiagen DNeasy Blood Extraction Kit was used to extract genomic DNA from the blood cell samples. Libraries were built with the immunoSEQ multiplex PCR assay. For the multiplex PCR, a mixture combining 60 forward primers for TCR Vbeta segments and 13 reverse primers for TCR Jbeta segments was used. A multiplex PCR assay on genomic DNA amplified the CDR3 region of rearranged TCR beta genes. The Illumina HiSeq System was used to sequence the amplified TCR beta libraries as 87-base-pair reads. The paper's data handling went like this. In a later analysis, tens of millions of unique TCR beta chains were counted across the 500 to 850 repertoires, and approximately 11 million of these chains were shared by at least two donors. A nearest-neighbor algorithm error-corrected the raw reads and collapsed the reads into unique sequences, merging closely related sequences to remove PCR and sequencing errors. CDR3 sequences were aligned to IMGT reference sequences to assign V, D and J gene segments. Each retained sequence needed at least a six-nucleotide match to both a V gene segment and a J gene segment. A rearrangement counted as productive if the CDR3 had no stop codons and remained in frame with V and J, and every other rearrangement counted as non-productive. CDR3 was defined according to IMGT convention as the region running from the second conserved V-encoded cysteine to the conserved J-encoded phenylalanine. In an earlier analysis of just under 600 of the donors, sequences lacking an unambiguous match to a single V gene segment were excluded. In an earlier analysis of a few hundred of the donors, V segments were called functional above 56.7% productive rearrangements and were called segregating when the between-donor standard deviation exceeded 5%. A statistical classification framework was developed to diagnose cytomegalovirus status using the catalog of TCR beta chain sequences. A later analysis assigned V and J genes by comparing TCR nucleotide sequences with IMGT/GENE-DB human TR gene sequences. In a later analysis, CDR3 sequences and most-parsimonious VDJ recombination scenarios were assigned using the TCRdist pipeline. In a later analysis, each TCR beta chain was defined by its CDR3 amino acid sequence together with its V-gene family, and reads lacking a unique V-gene family were excluded. In a later analysis, a few hundred highly shared, low-generation-probability nucleotide sequences were removed to address suspected cross-contamination and a sequencing artifact. In a later analysis, a clonal expansion index was calculated for each public chain from normalized within-repertoire ranks of inferred template counts. In a later analysis, generation probabilities were computed with a VDJ recombination model fitted to out-of-frame rearrangements, and the resulting probabilities were checked against IGoR. Hypergeometric tests were used in a later analysis to score TCR-TCR, TCR-HLA and TCR-CMV co-occurrence, with a repertoire-size bias correction applied to the TCR pairs. To estimate false discovery rates, a later analysis permuted the HLA or CMV assignments 20 times. In a later analysis, co-occurring TCRs were grouped using DBSCAN, with TCRdist sequence similarity added in when clustering inside HLA-allele-positive subsets. Co-occurrence clustering excluded repertoires with fewer than 30,000 or more than 120,000 public chains, plus five with anomalous nucleotide sharing. Here the immuneACCESS table is served through TCRdb, limited to in-frame sequences with V and J called. Missing clones are a known gap in these copies; in checked studies unresolved V genes cover under half, and the rest lacks a known reason. V, J and clone size are taken as reported in that table, and D and trimming were inferred from the DNA itself. This sample is represented by approximately 160,000 clones; around 77% of them were singletons. Together, the top ten hold roughly 1.7% of the sample.

Concerning this clone itself: No cognate antigen has been identified for it. No clone much larger than this one lies a single base away; base qualities are absent.

Its CDR3 holds 15 amino acids, cysteine through phenylalanine. Only the CDR3 DNA stays, 45 bases, in frame from base 1. Ends trimmed: V by 7 bases, J by 0 bases; bases unmatched to a gene: 4. CDR1 and CDR2 were assigned from the germline V gene as SGHTA and FQGNSA. Results and caveats for the whole study, not just this receptor: Some IMGT-functional V segments, including TRBV6-2 and TRBV6-3, could not be told apart with the 87-base-pair reads, so those segments were excluded. The only immune exposure information available for the cohort was CMV serostatus. A cluster of highly shared sequence variants was judged likely to represent a technical artifact of the sequencing pipeline. In vitro tests confirmed that a few of the cytomegalovirus-associated TCR beta chains recognize cytomegalovirus antigens. HLA typing was unavailable for some donors at each locus, so association tests used only the typed subset. A later analysis found that most CMV-associated TCR beta chains appeared HLA-restricted, with HLA associations seemingly driven largely by CMV exposure. Compared with equally common non-associated chains, HLA-associated TCR beta chains in a later analysis were more clonally expanded and had lower generation probabilities. Assigning TCR associations to individual alleles was difficult when HLA alleles, especially DR and DQ, strongly co-occurred. In a later genetic analysis, a missense DCLRE1C variant was associated with V-gene and J-gene trimming of TCR beta chains, and the association was replicated in an independent cohort. Cytomegalovirus status was reported to be diagnosed by the classifier with high specificity and sensitivity in both the original and validation cohorts. A further reported finding was that TCR beta sequences accurately predicted the HLA-A and HLA-B alleles for most subjects in the first cohort. A later analysis reported that several top co-occurrence clusters appeared linked to parvovirus B19, influenza, CMV and Epstein-Barr virus. Specific HLA alleles were associated with over 15,000 TCR beta sequences at a false discovery rate of 0.05 in a later analysis. The cohort was sequenced for TCR beta chains only, and without alpha or paired-chain data the features that could be detected were limited. In an earlier analysis of roughly 560 of the donors, most TCR beta V segments were observed in productive rearrangements about 87% or about 30% of the time, broadly matching IMGT annotations. Sequencing depth was assumed to be roughly uniform across donors in the presence/absence analyses, though that assumption may not hold. The study gave a list of roughly 150 TCR beta chains associated with cytomegalovirus. While some public TCRs were present in many individuals, most TCR sequences turned up only very rarely across donors. It was suggested by the authors that the approach could potentially be generalized to other disease states and immunological phenotypes. A later genetic analysis reported fewer N-insertions in productive TCRs among donors in an Asian-associated ancestry cluster than the roughly 620-donor mean. Correlated functional status among segregating V segments might be attributable to linkage disequilibrium, but an unknown experimental factor could not be ruled out. A later analysis found that TCR association rates varied across HLA loci, with DRB1 alleles showing the most associated TCRs and HLA-C alleles the fewest. Because counts were too low, about 15 rarely observed V segments, including chromosome 9 orphons, were left out of the earlier analysis of some 640 of the donors.

This TCR was recovered from a woman aged 30 to 39 in good health and CMV-seronegative. The chain uses TRBV7-2 and TRBJ2-7, with 12 middle bases fitting TRBD2. Sequencing was performed on PBMCs. This receptor has the CDR3 CASKGGLAGSYEQYF. The nucleotide sequence reads as follows: TGTGCCAGCAAGGGGGGACTAGCGGGCTCCTACGAGCAGTACTTC.